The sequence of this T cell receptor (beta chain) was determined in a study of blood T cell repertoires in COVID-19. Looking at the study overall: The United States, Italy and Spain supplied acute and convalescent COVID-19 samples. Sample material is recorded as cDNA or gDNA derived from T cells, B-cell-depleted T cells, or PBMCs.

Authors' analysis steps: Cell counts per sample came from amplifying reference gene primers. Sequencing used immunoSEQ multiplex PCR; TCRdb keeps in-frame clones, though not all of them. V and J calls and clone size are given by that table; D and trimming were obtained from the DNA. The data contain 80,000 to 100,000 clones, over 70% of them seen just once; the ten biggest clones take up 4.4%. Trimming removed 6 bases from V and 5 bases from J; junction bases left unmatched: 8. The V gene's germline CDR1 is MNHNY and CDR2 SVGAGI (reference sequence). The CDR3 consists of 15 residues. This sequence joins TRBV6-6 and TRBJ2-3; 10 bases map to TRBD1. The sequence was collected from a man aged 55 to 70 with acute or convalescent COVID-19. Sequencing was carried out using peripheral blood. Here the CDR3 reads CASREWDRGGDTQYF. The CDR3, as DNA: TGTGCCAGCAGGGAATGGGACAGGGGTGGAGATACGCAGTATTTT.